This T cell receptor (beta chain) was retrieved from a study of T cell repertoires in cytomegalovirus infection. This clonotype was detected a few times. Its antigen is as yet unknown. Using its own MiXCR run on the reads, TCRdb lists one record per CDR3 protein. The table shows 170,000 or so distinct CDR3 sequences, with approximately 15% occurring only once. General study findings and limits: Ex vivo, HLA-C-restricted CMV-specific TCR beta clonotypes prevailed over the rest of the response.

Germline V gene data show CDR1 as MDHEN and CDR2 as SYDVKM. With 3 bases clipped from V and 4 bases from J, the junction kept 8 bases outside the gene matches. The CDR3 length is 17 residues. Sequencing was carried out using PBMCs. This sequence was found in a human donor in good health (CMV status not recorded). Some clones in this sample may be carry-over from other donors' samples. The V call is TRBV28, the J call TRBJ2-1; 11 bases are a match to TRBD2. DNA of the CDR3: TGTGCCAGCAGTTTTGGGACTAGCGGCATGCTATACAATGAGCAGTTCTTC. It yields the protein CASSFGTSGMLYNEQFF.